This TCR beta chain was identified in a study of CXCR3-negative and CXCR3-positive naive CD8 T cells. Regarding this clonotype: Its antigen is as yet unknown.

Naive CD8+ T cells displayed a CD45RO-CCR7+CD27+CD95- phenotype. 5' RACE with UMI labels generated the TRB cDNA libraries. One entry per CDR3 protein, without DNA, is what TCRdb gives after re-calling the 5' RACE reads. Its clone listing holds several thousand distinct CDR3 sequences. The CDR3 contains 16 residues. Germline CDR1 reads MNHEY; CDR2 reads SVGEGT. Findings and caveats of the study: CXCR3-positive naive cells carried more hydrophobic TRB CDR3s than CXCR3-negative naive cells did.

The chain couples TRBV6-2 or TRBV6-3 to TRBJ1-5; TCRdb indicates TRBD1, and absent DNA this call remains unverified. The TCR originated in a human donor in good health. Some clones in this sample may be carry-over from other donors' samples. Sequencing input: naive CXCR3+ CD8+ T cells from blood. Subset given: CD45RO-CCR7+CD27+CD95- naive CD8+ T cells expressing CXCR3 (TNR3+). The CDR3 reads CATTSEILQGIQPQHF.